These 12 T cell receptor beta chains originate from one sample sequenced in a study of shared clonotypes between healthy human individuals. Produced via immunoSEQ multiplex PCR; TCRdb's table is partial and in-frame only. Among 530,000 or so clones listed, roughly 85% were seen once. What was sequenced was PBMCs. The receptors stem from a middle-aged woman in good health. Some clones in this sample may be carry-over from other donors' samples.

The V gene is TRBV4-1, the J gene TRBJ2-7, with 7 bases fitting TRBD1. Germline CDR1 is MGHRA and CDR2 is YSYEKL. V shed 3 bases and J 9 bases; nucleotides not matched to a gene: 2. The CDR3 length is 11 residues. CDR3 in amino acids: CASSQDRRQYF. CDR3 nucleotide sequence: TGCGCCAGCAGCCAGGACAGGCGGCAGTACTTC.

The rearrangement joins TRBV5-6 to TRBJ2-2; D is uncertain. From germline, CDR1 is SGHDT and CDR2 YYEEEE. This CDR3 is 12 amino acids long. V was trimmed by 0 bases and J by 6 bases, leaving 3 bases between them. CDR3 DNA: TGTGCCAGCAGCTTGGTGGCCGGGGAGCTGTTTTTT. It translates to CASSLVAGELFF.

V and J are TRBV6-5 and TRBJ2-7, with 7 positions matching TRBD2. CDR1 and CDR2 from the germline V gene are MNHEY and SVGAGI. This CDR3 is 13 amino acids long. With 2 bases clipped from V and 6 bases from J, the junction kept 4 bases outside the gene matches. The CDR3 sequence: CASSYMGGVEQYF. The CDR3, as DNA: TGTGCCAGCAGTTACATGGGGGGGGTCGAGCAGTACTTC.

With respect to this clone: An end of the junction differs from the germline gene, which may be a read error. CDR3 nucleotides: TGTGCTAGCAGCCGTGACGGGGGTAGCACCGGGGAGCTGTTTTTT. It encodes CASSRDGGSTGELFF. The chain links TRBV7-7 to TRBJ2-2; maybe TRBD2 (6 bases). From germline, CDR1 is SSHAT and CDR2 FNYEAQ (reference sequence). The CDR3 consists of 15 residues.

The rearrangement joins TRBV6-1 to TRBJ2-4; 10 bases line up with TRBD2. With V trimmed by 2 bases and J by 7 bases, 5 bases remained unmatched. Per the germline V gene, CDR1 is MNHNS and CDR2 is SASEGT. The CDR3 runs 15 residues. The CDR3 DNA sequence: TGTGCCAGCAGTGAACTAGCGGGAGAGGGTAACATTCAGTACTTC. This encodes CASSELAGEGNIQYF.

The chain has TRBV7-9 and TRBJ2-5; TRBD2 aligns across 8 bases. The DNA matches TRBJ2-7 better at its end, which makes the J call doubtful. CDR1 and CDR2 from the germline V gene are SEHNR and FQNEAQ (reference sequence). The CDR3 sequence is 15 residues long. This CDR3 reads CASSLSSGGGYEQYF. CDR3 nucleotide sequence: TGTGCCAGCAGCTTATCGAGCGGGGGCGGGTACGAGCAGTACTTC.

The chain uses TRBV28 and TRBJ1-5, with D perhaps TRBD1 (6 bases). Germline V CDR1 and CDR2: MDHEN, SYDVKM. Trimming shortened V by 2 bases and J by 2 bases, and 16 bases separated the two germline ends. The CDR3 runs 17 residues. For the CDR3, the DNA is TGTGCCAGCAGTTTACTAGAGCCCAACAGGGGCAATCAGCCCCAGCATTTT. It codes for CASSLLEPNRGNQPQHF.

The chain combines TRBV7-8 with TRBJ2-7, with D perhaps matching TRBD1 or TRBD2 (5 bases each). The germline V gene has CDR1 SGHVS and CDR2 FQNEAQ. The length of the CDR3 is 15 residues. V gave up 1 base and J gave up 3 bases, with 13 bases separating them. In DNA, the CDR3 is TGTGCCAGCAGCTTAGATCCGGGGACCAACTACGAGCAGTACTTC. Translation gives CASSLDPGTNYEQYF.

CDR3 DNA: TGTGCCAGCAGTACCACAGTCAACAATCAGCCCCAGCATTTT. It encodes CASSTTVNNQPQHF. The chain combines TRBV2 with TRBJ1-5; no clear D gene. The CDR3 consists of 14 residues. V was cut by 5 bases and J by 3 bases, with 11 bases left in between. Germline values: CDR1 SNHLY, CDR2 FYNNEI.

This clone was observed a handful of times. The chain employs TRBV9 and TRBJ2-5; D is perhaps TRBD1 or TRBD2 (6 bases each). V was trimmed by 4 bases and J by 5 bases, leaving 18 bases between them. The length of the CDR3 is 15 residues. Germline V gene sequence: CDR1 SGDLS, CDR2 YYNGEE. The CDR3 DNA reads TGTGCCAGCAGCACAGGGACTCGCTCGGGGGAGACCCAGTACTTC. Amino acid sequence: CASSTGTRSGETQYF. Full variable domain (outside the CDR3, taken from reference TRBV9 and TRBJ2-5): DSGVTQTPKHLITATGQRVTLRCSPRSGDLSVYWYQQSLDQGLQFLIQYYNGEERAKGNILERFSAQQFPDLHSELNLSSLELGDSALYFCASSTGTRSGETQYFGPGTRLLVL.

The gene calls are TRBV9 and TRBJ2-2, with TRBD1 matching over 10 bases. The V gene end was trimmed by 7 bases and the J gene end by 1 base; junction bases not matched to a gene: 4. Germline V gene sequence: CDR1 SGDLS, CDR2 YYNGEE. The CDR3 loop spans 15 amino acids. The chain's CDR3 is CASAGDRGNTGELFF. The DNA of the CDR3 is TGTGCCAGCGCTGGGGACAGGGGGAACACCGGGGAGCTGTTTTTT.

The chain recombines TRBV29-1 with TRBJ2-1; TRBD2 might be the D (7 bases). The length of the CDR3 is 11 residues. V dropped 8 bases and J dropped 10 bases, with 15 bases sitting between them. Germline V CDR1 and CDR2: SQVTM, ANQGSEA. The CDR3 nucleotides are TGCAGCATAGGGGGGAGGGTGGAGCAGTTCTTC. It translates to CSIGGRVEQFF.